This T cell receptor beta chain was observed in a study of blood T cell repertoires in COVID-19. The wider study: From T cells, B-cell-depleted T cells, or PBMCs came the material, which was cDNA or gDNA.

Germline V gene sequence: CDR1 SGHRS, CDR2 YFSETQ. V lost 0 bases and J lost 2; bases outside the gene matches: 3. The CDR3 spans 15 residues. In the authors' methods: Nucleated cell number was recorded as an estimate derived from reference gene primer amplification. The data were produced by immunoSEQ multiplex PCR, yet TCRdb's version contains in-frame clones alone and is incomplete. V, J and clone size are taken as reported in that table, and D and trimming were inferred from the DNA itself. The data contain hundreds of thousands of clones, about 85% of them singletons. Everyone who took part was about 18 to 89 years old, and they came from 24 US areas. Before they entered the study, exposed participants had met a COVID-19 case within 2 weeks.

The chain joins TRBV5-1 to TRBJ2-7; 9 nucleotides line up with TRBD1. Sequencing used PBMCs or T cells enriched from blood (not recorded which). The sequence was collected from a woman younger than 45 who had been exposed to COVID-19. The CDR3 DNA is TGCGCCAGCAGCTTGGCCGGGACAGGGACCTACGAGCAGTACTTC. It yields the protein CASSLAGTGTYEQYF.